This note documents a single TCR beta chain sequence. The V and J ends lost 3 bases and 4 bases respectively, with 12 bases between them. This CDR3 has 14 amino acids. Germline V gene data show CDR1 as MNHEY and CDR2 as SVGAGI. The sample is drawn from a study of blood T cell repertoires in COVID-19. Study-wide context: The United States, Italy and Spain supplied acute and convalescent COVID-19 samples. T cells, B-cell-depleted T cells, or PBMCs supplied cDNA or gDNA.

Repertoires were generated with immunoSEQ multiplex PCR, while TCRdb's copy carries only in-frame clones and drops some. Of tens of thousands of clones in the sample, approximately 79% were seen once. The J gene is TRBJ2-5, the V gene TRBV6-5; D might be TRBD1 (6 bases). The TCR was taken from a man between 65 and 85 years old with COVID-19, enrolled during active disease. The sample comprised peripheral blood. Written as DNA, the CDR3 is TGTGCCAGCAGTTATTCAGGGGTTCGAGAGACCCAGTACTTC. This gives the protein CASSYSGVRETQYF.